One sample yielded the 20 T cell receptor beta chains listed below, sequenced in a study of circulating and synovial CD4+ cells in juvenile arthritis. Clones were read by immunoSEQ multiplex PCR, and TCRdb kept only the in-frame ones, dropping some. The data contain under 35,000 clones, just under 97% of them singletons. Sequencing used CD4+ T cells from blood. Receptor source: a human donor with juvenile idiopathic arthritis.

CDR3 protein: CATSRVGGGLLAGGTDITDTQYF. CDR3 sequence (DNA): TGTGCCACCAGCAGAGTAGGGGGCGGTTTGCTAGCGGGGGGCACGGACATCACAGATACGCAGTATTTT. The chain employs TRBV15 and TRBJ2-3; TRBD2 matches at 11 bases. The CDR3 covers 23 residues. V gave up 1 base and J gave up 2 bases; unmatched junction bases: 23. In germline, CDR1 is LNHNV, CDR2 YYDKDF (reference sequence).

The rearrangement links TRBV5-1 to TRBJ2-3; 10 positions match TRBD1. This CDR3 comprises 16 residues. From germline, CDR1 is SGHRS and CDR2 YFSETQ. Losses at the gene ends were 4 bases for V and 5 bases for J; bases not matched to a gene: 10. The CDR3 reads CASSPLGQGKQDTQYF. The CDR3 region has the DNA TGCGCCAGCAGCCCCCTGGGACAGGGGAAACAAGATACGCAGTATTTT.

V is TRBV23-1 and J is TRBJ1-6; 7 bases align to TRBD1. TRBV23-1 is an ORF; its function is uncertain. The ends lost 0 bases at V and 9 bases at J; junction bases unmatched: 14. The CDR3 contains 18 residues. As DNA, the CDR3 is TGCGCCAGCAGTCAATCATTGGCAGGGGGTGCGACTGCTTCACCCCTCCACTTT. Translating it yields CASSQSLAGGATASPLHF.

The V and J genes are TRBV2 and TRBJ2-1, with a tentative D call TRBD2 (5 bases). V was shortened by 4 bases and J by 2 bases, with 12 bases between the two germline ends. Germline V gene data show CDR1 as SNHLY and CDR2 as FYNNEI. The CDR3 is made up of 15 amino acids. CDR3 sequence: CASSGAGLTYNEQFF. Written as DNA, the CDR3 is TGTGCCAGCAGTGGGGCGGGCCTCACCTACAATGAGCAGTTCTTC.

With regard to this clone: This sample also contains other DNA sequences that code for the same CDR3. The chain couples TRBV9 to TRBJ2-7; D not certain. V was pared by 0 bases and J by 2 bases, with 12 bases between. In germline, CDR1 is SGDLS, CDR2 YYNGEE. This CDR3 is 15 amino acids long. The chain's CDR3 is CASSVGPGQAYEQYF. In nucleotides, the CDR3 is TGTGCCAGCAGCGTAGGTCCCGGTCAGGCCTACGAGCAGTACTTC.

The genes are TRBV19 and TRBJ1-2; D unresolved. The CDR3 is 11 residues long. V was shortened by 6 bases and J by 5 bases, with 7 bases between the two germline ends. The germline V gene has CDR1 LNHDA and CDR2 SQIVND (reference sequence). The CDR3 nucleotides are TGTGCCAGTAGCACACATTATGGCTACACCTTC. Residues: CASSTHYGYTF.

V gene TRBV6-4 combines with J gene TRBJ1-5; TRBD1 aligns across 7 bases. CDR1 and CDR2 from the germline V gene are MRHNA and SNTAGT. This CDR3 has 18 amino acids. With 6 bases clipped from V and 0 bases from J, the junction kept 14 bases outside the gene matches. Here the CDR3 DNA reads TGTGCCAGCAGACACCCGGGACAGAATTTATATAGCAATCAGCCCCAGCATTTT. Its translation is CASRHPGQNLYSNQPQHF.

The chain carries TRBV7-2 and TRBJ2-5, with 10 bases that match TRBD2. The length of the CDR3 is 14 residues. Looked up from germline, CDR1 is SGHTA and CDR2 is FQGNSA. V dropped 2 bases and J dropped 6; count of bases not matched to a gene: 3. CDR3 sequence: CASSLSGGVKTQYF. The CDR3 DNA follows: TGTGCCAGCAGCTTAAGCGGGGGGGTTAAGACCCAGTACTTC.

This chain uses TRBV6-1 with TRBJ2-3, with a weak D call TRBD2 (6 bases). The V gene lost 4 bases and the J gene lost 0 bases, with 8 bases spanning the gap. Germline values: CDR1 MNHNS, CDR2 SASEGT. CDR3 length: 14 residues. Written as DNA, the CDR3 is TGTGCCAGCAGTGCGGGGGATAGCACAGATACGCAGTATTTT. It yields the protein CASSAGDSTDTQYF.

CDR3 sequence: CAWTSTDRAGSPLHF. CDR3 in DNA: TGTGCCTGGACCTCAACGGACAGGGCCGGTTCACCCCTCCACTTT. J is TRBJ1-6 and V is TRBV30; TRBD1 matches 8 bases. Germline-derived CDR1 and CDR2 are GTSNPN and SVGIG (reference sequence). This CDR3 region has 15 residues. V shed 4 bases and J 9 bases; nucleotides not matched to a gene: 11.

This rearrangement joins TRBV7-2 to TRBJ2-3; 7 bases line up with TRBD2. This CDR3 comprises 16 residues. Germline V CDR1 and CDR2: SGHTA, FQGNSA. With 1 base clipped from V and 3 bases from J, the junction kept 7 bases outside the gene matches. The CDR3 DNA reads TGTGCCAGCAGCTTAGGGTCGGGAGGCAGGACAGATACGCAGTATTTT. Protein sequence: CASSLGSGGRTDTQYF. The full variable domain, completed using reference TRBV7-2 and TRBJ2-3, is GAGVSQSPSNKVTEKGKDVELRCDPISGHTALYWYRQSLGQGLEFLIYFQGNSAPDKSGLPSDRFSAERTGGSVSTLTIQRTQQEDSAVYLCASSLGSGGRTDTQYFGPGTRLTVL.

This chain connects TRBV6-5 to TRBJ1-2, with 7 bases fitting TRBD1. Germline assignment: CDR1 MNHEY and CDR2 SVGAGI. V was clipped by 7 bases and J by 11 bases; unmatched bases: 10. This CDR3 comprises 12 residues. The CDR3 spells CASIGQERRYTF. The CDR3 DNA sequence: TGTGCCAGCATAGGACAGGAAAGGAGGTACACCTTC.

CDR3 region: CASSEAGQGDNEQFF. DNA of the CDR3: TGTGCCAGCAGTGAAGCGGGGCAGGGGGACAATGAGCAGTTCTTC. The chain uses TRBV2 and TRBJ2-1; 7 bases line up with TRBD1. The ends lost 0 bases at V and 5 bases at J; junction bases unmatched: 4. The CDR3 loop spans 15 amino acids. Germline CDR1 reads SNHLY; CDR2 reads FYNNEI.

The V call is TRBV18, the J call TRBJ1-3; D not resolved. Trimming stripped 1 base from V and 2 bases from J, with 9 bases between. The V gene's germline CDR1 is KGHSH and CDR2 LQKENI. The CDR3 has 15 residues. The CDR3 sequence is CASSPRRETGNTIYF. CDR3 bases: TGTGCCAGCTCACCACGGAGGGAGACTGGAAACACCATATATTTT.

V usage is TRBV9 and J usage is TRBJ2-6, with D possibly matching TRBD2 (6 bases). In germline, CDR1 is SGDLS, CDR2 YYNGEE. The CDR3 runs to 15 residues. Trimming stripped 0 bases from V and 4 bases from J, with 8 bases between. The CDR3 sequence is CASSVGGVGANVLTF. The CDR3 DNA reads TGTGCCAGCAGCGTAGGGGGGGTAGGGGCCAACGTCCTGACTTTC.

The chain has TRBV30 and TRBJ1-1; D is uncertain. The germline V gene has CDR1 GTSNPN and CDR2 SVGIG (reference sequence). The CDR3 has 14 residues. V shed 5 bases and J shed 5 bases, with 18 bases lying between them. The CDR3 DNA reads as TGTGCCTGGGACCCTCTGGCGGGCGGGACTGAAGCTTTCTTT. It is translated as CAWDPLAGGTEAFF.

About this clone itself: No conserved phenylalanine or tryptophan is present at the end of the CDR3, so a read error is the likely explanation. This chain uses TRBV6-4 with TRBJ1-2; 7 nucleotides align to TRBD1. Trimming took 6 bases from V and 6 from J; bases not matched to a gene: 7. The CDR3 contains 13 residues. CDR1 is MRHNA, CDR2 SNTAGT, per germline. The DNA for the CDR3 is TGTGCCAGCAGCACCGGACAGGCGGATGGCTACACCCTC. Residues: CASSTGQADGYTL.

The chain combines TRBV7-8 with TRBJ1-5; the match to TRBD1 covers 8 bases. The CDR3 is 15 residues long. Germline CDR1 is SGHVS and CDR2 is FQNEAQ. V was clipped by 3 bases and J by 1 base; unmatched bases: 2. This CDR3 is CASSLGDRSNQPQHF. The CDR3 DNA reads TGTGCCAGCAGCTTGGGGGACAGGAGCAATCAGCCCCAGCATTTT. The variable domain in full, with the rest retrieved from reference TRBV7-8 and TRBJ1-5, is GAGVSQSPRYKVAKRGQDVALRCDPISGHVSLFWYQQALGQGPEFLTYFQNEAQLDKSGLPSDRFFAERPEGSVSTLKIQRTQQEDSAVYLCASSLGDRSNQPQHFGDGTRLSIL.

The chain recombines TRBV19 with TRBJ1-2; 7 nucleotides line up with TRBD1. Losses at the gene ends were 1 base for V and 5 bases for J; bases not matched to a gene: 4. CDR3 length: 14 residues. CDR1 LNHDA and CDR2 SQIVND come from the germline V gene (reference sequence). The CDR3 DNA sequence: TGTGCCAGTAGTATAGGAGGGGGCCATTATGGCTACACCTTC. Translation gives CASSIGGGHYGYTF.

This chain links TRBV5-1 with TRBJ2-7, with TRBD2 matching 10 bases. With 0 bases clipped from V and 5 bases from J, the junction kept 8 bases outside the gene matches. Germline V gene lookup returns CDR1 SGHRS and CDR2 YFSETQ. This CDR3 comprises 16 residues. CDR3 nucleotide sequence: TGCGCCAGCAGCTTGGAAAGTAGCGGGAGGAGGAACGAGCAGTACTTC. Translation: CASSLESSGRRNEQYF.